Listed below are T cell receptor beta chains from one sample, sequenced in a study of blood T cell repertoires in COVID-19. Clones were sequenced by immunoSEQ multiplex PCR, and TCRdb holds only the in-frame ones, with some missing. The sample has about 70,000 clones; about 86% are singletons. Input material: peripheral blood. These receptors all stem from a human donor in a cohort sampled during active COVID-19. The conserved cysteine and the conserved F or W are not part of the CDR3 here. A D gene is named only where the DNA matches it firmly.

d_call	v_call	cdr3_length	cdr3_aa
TRBD1	TRBV18	13	ASSPGTGGAYEQY
.	TRBV6-5	12	ASSPSFFSYEQY
.	TRBV29-1	9	SVTASEKLF
.	TRBV6-5	9	ASSTGGEAF
.	TRBV15	9	ATSRQDEQY
.	TRBV9	13	ASSVDGGSSDTQY
.	TRBV24-1	13	ATSDPGLLWETQY
TRBD1	TRBV28	12	ASKTTGVFTEAF
TRBD1	TRBV10-3	14	AIGKGTVANTGELF
.	TRBV27	13	ASSPSGGSSYGYT
TRBD2	TRBV27	12	ASRLAGGRVEQY
TRBD2	TRBV4-1	11	ASSPPVAGQQF
.	TRBV6-5	10	ASSSPGAEAF
.	TRBV4-3	14	ASSQVGGSDNYGYT
TRBD1	TRBV5-1	14	ASSLRQGATYNEQF